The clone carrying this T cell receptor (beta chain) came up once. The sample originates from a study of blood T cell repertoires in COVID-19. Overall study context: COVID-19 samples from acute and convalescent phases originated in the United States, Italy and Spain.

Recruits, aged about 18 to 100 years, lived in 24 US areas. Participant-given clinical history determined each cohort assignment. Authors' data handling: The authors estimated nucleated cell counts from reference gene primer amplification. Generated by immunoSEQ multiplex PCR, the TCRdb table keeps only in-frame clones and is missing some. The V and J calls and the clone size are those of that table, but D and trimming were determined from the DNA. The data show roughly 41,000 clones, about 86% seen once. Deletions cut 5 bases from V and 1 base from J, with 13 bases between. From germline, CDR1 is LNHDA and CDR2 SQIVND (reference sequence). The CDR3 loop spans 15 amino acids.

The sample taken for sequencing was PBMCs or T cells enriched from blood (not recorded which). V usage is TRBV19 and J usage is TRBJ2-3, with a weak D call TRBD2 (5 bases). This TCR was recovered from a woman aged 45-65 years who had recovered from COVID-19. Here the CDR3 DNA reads TGTGCCAGTAGTCCCCCGGGGTATCGCACAGATACGCAGTATTTT. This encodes CASSPPGYRTDTQYF.